Each of the 8 T cell receptor beta chains below was sequenced from the same sample in a study of cytomegalovirus exposure and HLA in healthy donors. TCRdb's table, derived via immunoSEQ multiplex PCR, lists solely in-frame clones and lacks some. The sample carries approximately 200,000 clones, 81% recorded once. Input material: PBMCs. The receptors shown here come from a young woman in good health and CMV-seronegative.

V usage is TRBV7-9 and J usage is TRBJ2-1; a weak D match, TRBD1 (6 bases). V was pared by 8 bases and J by 5 bases, with 16 bases between. This CDR3 contains 14 residues. Germline assignment: CDR1 SEHNR and CDR2 FQNEAQ (reference sequence). The CDR3 loop is CASRLRTADNEQFF. The CDR3 DNA is TGTGCCAGCCGACTCCGGACAGCCGACAATGAGCAGTTCTTC.

The J gene is TRBJ2-1, the V gene TRBV4-2, with TRBD2 matching over 7 bases. The junction had 6 bases not matched to a gene; V was cut back by 0 bases and J by 4 bases. Germline CDR1 LGHNA, CDR2 YNFKEQ. CDR3 length: 16 amino acids. The CDR3 DNA sequence: TGTGCCAGCAGCCAAGAGGGCGGGGGTCAGTACAATGAGCAGTTCTTC. This codes for CASSQEGGGQYNEQFF.

This rearrangement joins TRBV6-5 to TRBJ2-3; no reliable D call. Germline assignment: CDR1 MNHEY and CDR2 SVGAGI. V lost 2 bases and J 0 bases, leaving 12 bases between the germline ends. The CDR3 has 16 amino acids. CDR3 sequence: CASSYGRRHSTDTQYF. In DNA, the CDR3 is TGTGCCAGCAGTTACGGTCGCAGACATAGCACAGATACGCAGTATTTT.

The chain combines TRBV29-1 with TRBJ1-1; no definite D call. V dropped 2 bases and J dropped 2 bases, with 9 bases sitting between them. Per germline, CDR1 SQVTM and CDR2 ANQGSEA. This CDR3 has 13 residues. Here the CDR3 reads CSVERILNTEAFF. The CDR3 bases are TGCAGCGTTGAACGGATACTAAACACTGAAGCTTTCTTT.

This chain joins TRBV29-1 and TRBJ1-3, with 7 bases fitting TRBD1. CDR3 length: 14 residues. Unmatched junction bases numbered 4, after V lost 5 bases and J lost 0 bases. The germline V gene has CDR1 SQVTM and CDR2 ANQGSEA. CDR3 DNA: TGCAGCGTTACCCGGGACAGCTCTGGAAACACCATATATTTT. It yields the protein CSVTRDSSGNTIYF.

The V call is TRBV25-1, the J call TRBJ2-2, with D perhaps matching TRBD1 (6 bases). The CDR3 sequence is 14 residues long. CDR1 and CDR2 from the germline V gene are MGHDK and SYGVNS. V was pared by 7 bases and J by 5 bases, with 14 bases between. The CDR3 protein is CASTPGQLTGELFF. CDR3 nucleotide sequence: TGTGCCAGCACGCCGGGACAACTGACCGGGGAGCTGTTTTTT.

The chain uses TRBV4-1 and TRBJ2-2, with D possibly matching TRBD1 (6 bases). Germline V gene sequence: CDR1 MGHRA, CDR2 YSYEKL. The length of the CDR3 is 15 residues. Trimming removed 5 bases from V and 0 bases from J, with 10 bases in between. CDR3 in amino acids: CASSTQGTNTGELFF. CDR3 in DNA: TGCGCCAGCAGCACGCAGGGGACGAACACCGGGGAGCTGTTTTTT.

The V call is TRBV5-6, the J call TRBJ1-1; the D gene is possibly TRBD1 (5 bases). V was trimmed by 4 bases and J by 8 bases, leaving 15 bases between them. The germline V gene encodes CDR1 SGHDT and CDR2 YYEEEE. There are 13 residues in the CDR3. The CDR3 coding sequence is TGTGCCAGCAGCCCCCTCGGGACTGTCGAAGCTTTCTTT. It encodes CASSPLGTVEAFF.